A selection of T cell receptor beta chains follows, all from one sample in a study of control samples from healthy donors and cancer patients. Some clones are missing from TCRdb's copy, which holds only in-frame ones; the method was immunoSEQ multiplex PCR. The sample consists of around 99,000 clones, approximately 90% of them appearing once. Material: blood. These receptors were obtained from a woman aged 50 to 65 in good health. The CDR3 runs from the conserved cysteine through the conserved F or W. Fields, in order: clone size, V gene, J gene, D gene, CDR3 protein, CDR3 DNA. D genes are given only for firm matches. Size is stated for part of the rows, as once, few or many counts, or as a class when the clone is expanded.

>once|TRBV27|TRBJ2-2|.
CATTAQGGTGELFF
TGTGCCACCACCGCCCAGGGAGGCACCGGGGAGCTGTTTTTT
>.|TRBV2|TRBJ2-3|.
CASSYREIWDTQYF
TGTGCCAGCAGTTATCGGGAAATCTGGGATACGCAGTATTTT
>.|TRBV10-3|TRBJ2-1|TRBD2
CAIGRETAYNEQFF
TGTGCCATCGGGCGGGAGACCGCCTACAATGAGCAGTTCTTC
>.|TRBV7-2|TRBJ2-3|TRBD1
CATDRAPPDTQYF
TGTGCCACGGACAGGGCGCCCCCAGATACGCAGTATTTT
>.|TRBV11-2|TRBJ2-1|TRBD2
CASSHSGTSGVFEQFF
TGTGCCAGCAGCCATTCCGGGACTAGCGGGGTGTTTGAGCAGTTCTTC
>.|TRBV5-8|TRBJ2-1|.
CASSLRGSVNNEQFF
TGTGCCAGCAGCTTGAGAGGATCCGTCAACAATGAGCAGTTCTTC
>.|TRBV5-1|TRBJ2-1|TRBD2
CASQPGLAGTEQFF
TGCGCCAGCCAACCGGGACTAGCGGGGACGGAGCAGTTCTTC
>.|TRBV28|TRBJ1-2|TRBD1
CASTVTGGTNYGYTF
TGTGCCAGCACCGTGACAGGGGGCACTAACTATGGCTACACCTTC
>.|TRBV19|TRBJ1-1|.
CASSSGDSREAFF
TGTGCCAGTTCTTCAGGGGACTCACGTGAAGCTTTCTTT
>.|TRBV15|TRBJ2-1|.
CATSIPRVAGRSEQFF
TGTGCCACCAGCATACCGAGGGTGGCGGGGAGGAGTGAGCAGTTCTTC
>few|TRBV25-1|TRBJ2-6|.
CASGSANVLTF
TGTGCCAGCGGATCCGCCAACGTCCTGACTTTC
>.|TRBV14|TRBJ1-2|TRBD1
CASSQFAPGTGAYGYTF
TGTGCCAGCAGCCAGTTCGCTCCCGGGACAGGGGCCTATGGCTACACCTTC
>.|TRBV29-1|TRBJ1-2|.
CSVLLTLANYGYTF
TGCAGCGTACTTTTGACACTCGCTAACTATGGCTACACCTTC
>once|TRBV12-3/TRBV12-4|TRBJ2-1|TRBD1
CASSHSRGNEQFF
TGTGCCAGCAGTCACTCCAGGGGGAATGAGCAGTTCTTC
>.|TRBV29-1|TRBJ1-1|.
CSVARPMNTEAFF
TGCAGCGTTGCCCGACCGATGAACACTGAAGCTTTCTTT